The present entry profiles one T cell receptor beta chain with its context. This specimen belongs to a study of blood T cell repertoires in COVID-19. Study summary: The samples span acute and convalescent COVID-19 from the United States, Italy and Spain. T cells, B-cell-depleted T cells, or PBMCs provided the cDNA or gDNA that served as material.

In the authors' workflow: Nucleated cell number was recorded as an estimate derived from reference gene primer amplification. Repertoires were generated with immunoSEQ multiplex PCR, while TCRdb's copy carries only in-frame clones and drops some. D and trimming come from the DNA, and the V and J calls and clone size come from that table. The profile shows about 62,000 clones, approximately 92% of them singletons. While infection was still active, Seattle patients were enrolled and then followed longitudinally. CDR3 size: 16 residues. V shed 2 bases, J shed 5 bases, and the junction held 5 bases outside the gene matches. CDR1 is MNHEY and CDR2 is SVGEGT in the germline V gene.

The chain joins TRBV6-2 or TRBV6-3 to TRBJ1-4, with 10 bases identical to TRBD1. Sequenced input: peripheral blood. The receptor comes from a woman in her sixties with COVID-19, enrolled during active disease. DNA for the CDR3: TGTGCCAGCAGTTACGGACAGGGGGGGGAGAATGAAAAACTGTTTTTT. Translating gives CASSYGQGGENEKLFF.